Listed below are T cell receptor beta chains from one sample, sequenced in a study of spatial heterogeneity in lung cancer. TCRdb independently ran MiXCR on the 5' RACE reads; one entry per CDR3 protein. Altogether 5,500 to 7,500 distinct CDR3 sequences are present, roughly 2.9% being singletons, with the ten largest covering roughly 23%. The sample consisted of lung tumor tissue, taken at surgery. The receptor source for this set is a male donor with early-stage non-small cell lung cancer. Each CDR3 is given with its conserved first and last residue. D genes are given only for firm matches. The size field is filled for only some rows; it gives once, few, many or a size class.

v_call	clone_size	d_call	j_call	cdr3_aa	cdr3_nt
TRBV6-6	many	TRBD1	TRBJ1-2	CASSYRDSYGDTF	TGTGCCAGCAGTTACCGGGACAGCTATGGCGACACCTTC
TRBV27	many	-	TRBJ2-7	CASSTLGEQYF	TGTGCCAGCAGTACCCTCGGCGAGCAGTACTTC
TRBV19	-	-	TRBJ1-4	CASAPQGGGRFGEKLFF	TGTGCCAGCGCTCCCCAAGGGGGGGGGCGGTTCGGCGAAAAACTGTTTTTT
TRBV2	many	-	TRBJ1-2	CASSEDDYRIYGDTF	TGTGCCAGCAGTGAAGACGATTACCGTATCTATGGCGACACCTTC
TRBV20-1	many	-	TRBJ2-7	CSALQGQDYEQYF	TGCAGTGCTCTCCAGGGGCAGGACTACGAGCAGTACTTC
TRBV5-1	many	-	TRBJ2-7	CASSLAAGAAYEQYF	TGCGCCAGCAGCCTTGCCGCGGGGGCCGCCTACGAGCAGTACTTC
TRBV12-3/TRBV12-4	medium-sized	-	TRBJ2-1	CASSFPPNEQFF	TGTGCCAGCAGTTTCCCCCCCAATGAGCAGTTCTTC
TRBV7-3	many	-	TRBJ2-2	CASSDMNAGELFF	TGTGCCAGCAGCGACATGAACGCCGGGGAGCTGTTTTTT
TRBV12-3/TRBV12-4	many	TRBD2	TRBJ2-2	CATPRTSENTGELFF	TGTGCCACCCCCCGGACTAGCGAGAACACCGGGGAGCTGTTTTTT
TRBV2	medium-sized	-	TRBJ1-2	CASKVAGNYGYTF	TGTGCCAGCAAGGTAGCCGGTAACTATGGCTACACCTTC
TRBV20-1	medium-sized	-	TRBJ2-7	CSASPDPYEQYF	TGCAGTGCTAGTCCTGATCCCTACGAGCAGTACTTC
TRBV19	many	-	TRBJ1-2	CASSWLEGYTF	TGTGCCAGTTCGTGGTTGGAGGGCTACACCTTC
TRBV20-1	many	-	TRBJ2-2	CSARGTGKGGELFF	TGCAGTGCTAGAGGAACAGGGAAGGGCGGGGAGCTGTTTTTT
TRBV12-3/TRBV12-4	medium-sized	-	TRBJ1-1	CASSLVRQTEAFF	TGTGCCAGCAGTTTGGTTCGCCAAACTGAAGCTTTCTTT
TRBV27	many	-	TRBJ2-6	CASTEDALLGANVLTF	TGTGCCAGCACCGAAGACGCGCTTCTTGGGGCCAACGTCCTGACTTTC
TRBV10-3	many	-	TRBJ2-4	CAITRDGVNIQYF	TGTGCCATCACCAGGGACGGGGTAAACATTCAGTACTTC
TRBV11-2	-	-	TRBJ2-7	CASSPDREGVNEQYF	TGTGCCAGCAGCCCAGACAGGGAGGGTGTAAACGAGCAGTACTTC
TRBV7-6	many	-	TRBJ1-6	CASSPGGSGSPLHF	TGTGCCAGCAGCCCGGGGGGGTCGGGTTCACCCCTCCACTTT
TRBV12-3/TRBV12-4	many	-	TRBJ2-7	CASSFGGGTYEQYF	TGTGCCAGCAGTTTCGGAGGGGGCACGTACGAGCAGTACTTC
TRBV6-6	medium-sized	-	TRBJ1-5	CASSYSGGNQPQHF	TGTGCCAGCAGTTACTCGGGAGGGAATCAGCCCCAGCATTTT
TRBV6-1	many	TRBD2	TRBJ2-1	CASSPKRSGRNNEQFF	TGTGCCAGCAGTCCCAAAAGGAGCGGGAGAAACAATGAGCAGTTCTTC
TRBV5-1	many	TRBD1	TRBJ1-2	CASKTGGSHGYTF	TGCGCCAGCAAAACAGGGGGCTCCCATGGCTACACCTTC
TRBV6-2/TRBV6-3	medium-sized	-	TRBJ1-1	CASREIMNTEAFF	TGTGCCAGCAGAGAGATCATGAACACTGAAGCTTTCTTT
TRBV24-1	-	-	TRBJ1-1	CATSDCGTEAFF	TGTGCCACCAGTGATTGTGGTACTGAAGCTTTCTTT
TRBV5-8	many	-	TRBJ1-1	CASSLGTTLATEAFF	TGTGCCAGCAGCTTGGGGACAACGCTCGCCACTGAAGCTTTCTTT
TRBV10-3	few	-	TRBJ2-5	CASRRVQETQYF	TGTGCCAGCAGAAGGGTCCAAGAGACCCAGTACTTC
TRBV7-9	many	-	TRBJ1-1	CASSLVGAQTEAFF	TGTGCCAGCAGCTTAGTAGGGGCACAAACTGAAGCTTTCTTT
TRBV20-1	many	TRBD1	TRBJ2-3	CSARDLGQGLTDTQYF	TGCAGTGCTAGAGATCTGGGACAGGGGCTCACAGATACGCAGTATTTT